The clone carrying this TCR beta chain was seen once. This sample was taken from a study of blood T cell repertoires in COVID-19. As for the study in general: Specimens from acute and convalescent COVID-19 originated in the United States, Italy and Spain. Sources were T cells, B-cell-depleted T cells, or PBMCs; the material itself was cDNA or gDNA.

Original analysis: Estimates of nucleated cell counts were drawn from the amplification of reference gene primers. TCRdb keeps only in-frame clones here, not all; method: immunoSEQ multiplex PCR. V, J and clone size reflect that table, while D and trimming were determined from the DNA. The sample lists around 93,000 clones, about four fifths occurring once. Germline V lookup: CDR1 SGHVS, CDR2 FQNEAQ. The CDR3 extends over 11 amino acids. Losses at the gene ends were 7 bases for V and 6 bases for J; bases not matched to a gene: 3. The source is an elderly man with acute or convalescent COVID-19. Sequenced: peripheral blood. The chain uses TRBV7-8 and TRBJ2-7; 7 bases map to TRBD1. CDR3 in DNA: TGTGCCAGCATACAGGGGCGCGAGCAGTACTTC. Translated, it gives CASIQGREQYF.